Below, 2 T cell receptor beta chains from the same sample are listed, as sequenced in a study of cytomegalovirus exposure and HLA in healthy donors (dated by TCRdb to the late 2010s). Libraries were made using the immunoSEQ multiplex PCR assay. For the multiplex PCR, a mixture combining 60 forward primers for TCR Vbeta segments and 13 reverse primers for TCR Jbeta segments was used. The table was pulled from immuneACCESS by TCRdb, which kept in-frame rearrangements only. Such tables lose some clones; where checked, under half of the loss comes from unresolved V genes, and the rest has no known cause. The sample records about 180,000 clones, around 75% of which are singletons. Clones ranked in the top ten supply roughly 2.8% of the sample. Sequencing used PBMCs. The receptor source for this set is a male donor in good health and CMV-seronegative.

The J gene is TRBJ2-3, the V gene TRBV19, with 10 positions matching TRBD2. This CDR3 has 15 amino acids. V was pared by 5 bases and J by 4 bases, with 6 bases of the junction left unmatched. Germline V lookup: CDR1 LNHDA, CDR2 SQIVND (reference sequence). In nucleotides, the CDR3 is TGTGCCAGTAGTCAACCTAGCGGGAGTTCAGATACGCAGTATTTT. Protein sequence: CASSQPSGSSDTQYF. Full variable domain (remainder filled in from reference TRBV19 and TRBJ2-3): DGGITQSPKYLFRKEGQNVTLSCEQNLNHDAMYWYRQDPGQGLRLIYYSQIVNDFQKGDIAEGYSVSREKKESFPLTVTSAQKNPTAFYLCASSQPSGSSDTQYFGPGTRLTVL.

This clone was detected once. The chain has TRBV4-2 and TRBJ1-6; 8 bases match TRBD1. The CDR3 has 17 amino acids. Looked up from germline, CDR1 is LGHNA and CDR2 is YNFKEQ. The trim removed 1 base at V and 10 bases at J, leaving 12 bases unmatched. As DNA, the CDR3 is TGTGCCAGCAGCCAAGCCCTACTTGGACAGGGAATATCACCCCTCCACTTT. It is translated as CASSQALLGQGISPLHF.